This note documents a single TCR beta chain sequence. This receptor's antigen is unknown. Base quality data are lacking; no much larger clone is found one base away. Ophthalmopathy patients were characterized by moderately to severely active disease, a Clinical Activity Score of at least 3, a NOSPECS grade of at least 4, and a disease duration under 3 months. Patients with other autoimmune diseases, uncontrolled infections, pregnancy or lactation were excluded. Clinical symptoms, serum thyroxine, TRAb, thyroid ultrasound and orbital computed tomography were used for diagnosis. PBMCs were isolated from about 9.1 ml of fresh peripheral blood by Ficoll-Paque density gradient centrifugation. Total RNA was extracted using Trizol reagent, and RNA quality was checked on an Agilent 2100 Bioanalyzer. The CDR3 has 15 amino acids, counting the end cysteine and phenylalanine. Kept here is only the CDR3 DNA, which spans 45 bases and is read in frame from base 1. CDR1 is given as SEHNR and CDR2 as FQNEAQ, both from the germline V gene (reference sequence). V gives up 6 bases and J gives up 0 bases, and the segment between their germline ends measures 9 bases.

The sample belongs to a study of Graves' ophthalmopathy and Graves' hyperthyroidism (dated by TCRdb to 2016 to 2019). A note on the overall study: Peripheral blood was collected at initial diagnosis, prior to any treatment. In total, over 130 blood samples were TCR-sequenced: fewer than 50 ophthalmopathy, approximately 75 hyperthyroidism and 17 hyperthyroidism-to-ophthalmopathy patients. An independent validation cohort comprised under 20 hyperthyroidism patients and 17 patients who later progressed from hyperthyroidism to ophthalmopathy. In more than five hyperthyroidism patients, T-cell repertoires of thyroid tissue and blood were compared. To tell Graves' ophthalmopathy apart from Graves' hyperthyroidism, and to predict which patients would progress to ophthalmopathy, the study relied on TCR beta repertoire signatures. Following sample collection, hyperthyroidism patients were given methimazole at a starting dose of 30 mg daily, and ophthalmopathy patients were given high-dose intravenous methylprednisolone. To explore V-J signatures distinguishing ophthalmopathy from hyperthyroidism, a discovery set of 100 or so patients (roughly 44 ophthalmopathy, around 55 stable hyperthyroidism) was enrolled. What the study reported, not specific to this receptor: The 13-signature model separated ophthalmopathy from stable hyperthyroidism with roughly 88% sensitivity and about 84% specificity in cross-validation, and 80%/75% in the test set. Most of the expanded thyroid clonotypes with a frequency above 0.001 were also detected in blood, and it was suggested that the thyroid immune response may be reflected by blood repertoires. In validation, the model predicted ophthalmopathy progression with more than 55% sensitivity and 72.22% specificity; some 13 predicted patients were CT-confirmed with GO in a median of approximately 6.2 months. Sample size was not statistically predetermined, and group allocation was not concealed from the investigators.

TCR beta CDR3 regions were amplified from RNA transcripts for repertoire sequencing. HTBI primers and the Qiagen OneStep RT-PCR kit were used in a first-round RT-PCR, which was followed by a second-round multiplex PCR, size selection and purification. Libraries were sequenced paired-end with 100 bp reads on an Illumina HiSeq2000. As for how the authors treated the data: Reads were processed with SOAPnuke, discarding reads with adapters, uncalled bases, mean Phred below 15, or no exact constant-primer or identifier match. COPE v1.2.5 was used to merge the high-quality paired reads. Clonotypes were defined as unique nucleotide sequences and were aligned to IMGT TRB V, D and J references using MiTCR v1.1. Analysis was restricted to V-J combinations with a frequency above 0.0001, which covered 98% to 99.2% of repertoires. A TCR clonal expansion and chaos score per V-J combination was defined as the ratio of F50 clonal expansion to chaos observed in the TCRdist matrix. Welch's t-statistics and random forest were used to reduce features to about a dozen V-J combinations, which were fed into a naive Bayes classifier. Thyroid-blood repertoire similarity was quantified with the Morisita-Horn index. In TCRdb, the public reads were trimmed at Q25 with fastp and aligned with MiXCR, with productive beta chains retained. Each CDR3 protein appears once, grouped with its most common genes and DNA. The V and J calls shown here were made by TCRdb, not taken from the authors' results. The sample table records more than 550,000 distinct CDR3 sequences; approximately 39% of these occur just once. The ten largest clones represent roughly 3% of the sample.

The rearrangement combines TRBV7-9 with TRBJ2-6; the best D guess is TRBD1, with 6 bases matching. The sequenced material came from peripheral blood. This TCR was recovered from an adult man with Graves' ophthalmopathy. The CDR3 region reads CASRPDSSGANVLTF. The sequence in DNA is TGTGCCAGCAGACCGGACAGCTCTGGGGCCAACGTCCTGACTTTC.